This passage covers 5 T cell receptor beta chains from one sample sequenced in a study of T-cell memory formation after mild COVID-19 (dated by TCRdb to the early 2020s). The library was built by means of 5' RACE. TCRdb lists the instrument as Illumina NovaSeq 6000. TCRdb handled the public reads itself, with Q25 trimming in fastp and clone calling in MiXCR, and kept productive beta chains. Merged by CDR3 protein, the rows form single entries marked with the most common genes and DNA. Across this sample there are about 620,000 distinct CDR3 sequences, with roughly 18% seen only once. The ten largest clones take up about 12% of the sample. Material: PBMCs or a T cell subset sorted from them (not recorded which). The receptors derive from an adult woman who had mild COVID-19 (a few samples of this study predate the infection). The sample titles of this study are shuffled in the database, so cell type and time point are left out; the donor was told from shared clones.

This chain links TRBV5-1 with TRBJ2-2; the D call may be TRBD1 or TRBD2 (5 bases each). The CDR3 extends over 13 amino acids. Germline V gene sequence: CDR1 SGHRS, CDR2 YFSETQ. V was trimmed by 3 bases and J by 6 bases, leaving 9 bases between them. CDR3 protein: CASSSEGPGELFF. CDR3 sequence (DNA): TGCGCCAGCAGCTCCGAGGGACCCGGGGAGCTGTTTTTT.

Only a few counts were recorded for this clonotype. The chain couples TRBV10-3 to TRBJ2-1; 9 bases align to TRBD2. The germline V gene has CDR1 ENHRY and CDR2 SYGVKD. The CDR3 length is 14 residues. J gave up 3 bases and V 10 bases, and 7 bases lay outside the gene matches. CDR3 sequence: CATRGREGYNEQFF. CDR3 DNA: TGTGCCACCCGCGGGCGGGAGGGCTACAATGAGCAGTTCTTC.

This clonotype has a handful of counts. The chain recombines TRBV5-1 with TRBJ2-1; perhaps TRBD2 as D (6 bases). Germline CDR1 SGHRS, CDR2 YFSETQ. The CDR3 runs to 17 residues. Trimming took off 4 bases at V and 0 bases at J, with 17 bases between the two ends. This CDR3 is CASSPLLAPSSYNEQFF. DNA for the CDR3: TGCGCCAGCAGCCCACTACTAGCACCAAGCTCCTACAATGAGCAGTTCTTC.

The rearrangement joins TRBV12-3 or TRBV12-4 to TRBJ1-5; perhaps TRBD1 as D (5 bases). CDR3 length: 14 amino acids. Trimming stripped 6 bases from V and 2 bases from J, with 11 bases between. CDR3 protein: CASRTGDGNQPQHF. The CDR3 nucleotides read TGTGCCAGCAGAACCGGGGACGGCAATCAGCCCCAGCATTTT.

The CDR3 DNA reads as TGTGCCAGCAGTGTAACAGGGGATTCACCCCTCCACTTT. Its translation: CASSVTGDSPLHF. This chain links TRBV2 with TRBJ1-6; TRBD1 matches 7 bases. The CDR3 loop spans 13 amino acids. Germline loops: CDR1 SNHLY, CDR2 FYNNEI. V dropped 4 bases and J dropped 8; count of bases not matched to a gene: 2.